The present T cell receptor (beta chain) was sequenced within a study of neoadjuvant anti-PD-1 for oral cavity cancer. Whole-study findings and limits: TCR analyses covered only a few patients per response group.

In regard to this clone: Its antigen is unidentified.

As to time point: after neoadjuvant nivolumab, at surgical resection. After removal of 6 bases from V and 5 bases from J, the junction contained 8 bases not matched to a gene. Per the germline V gene, CDR1 is MNHEY and CDR2 is SMNVEV (reference sequence). The length of the CDR3 is 15 residues. Clones were sequenced by immunoSEQ multiplex PCR, and TCRdb holds only the in-frame ones, with some missing. Of over 25,000 clones in the sample, approximately 80% are singletons; the top ten hold about 3.4%. The origin of this receptor is a person aged 35-80 years with oral cavity squamous cell carcinoma. The sequenced sample was PBMCs, obtained after nivolumab (anti-PD-1) treatment. The rearrangement links TRBV27 to TRBJ2-5, with 11 bases matching TRBD2. CDR3 DNA: TGTGCCAGCAGCCCCCTAGCGGGGGGCGGCGAGACCCAGTACTTC. It encodes CASSPLAGGGETQYF.